The 5 T cell receptor beta chains listed next were all sequenced from one sample in a study of T cell clonotyping in hematopoietic cell transplantation. Time point indicated: recipient sample about 28 days before transplant, after cytoreduction. Repertoires were generated with immunoSEQ multiplex PCR, while TCRdb's copy carries only in-frame clones and drops some. The repertoire holds around 27,000 clones, less than 75% seen once, with about 6.5% in the top ten. This specimen consisted of peripheral blood mononuclear cells, obtained before stem cell transplant. The receptors shown here come from a man between 50 and 59 years old with myelodysplastic syndrome. Some clones in this sample may be carry-over from other donors' samples.

This sequence joins TRBV11-1 and TRBJ1-6, with D hard to call. Germline assignment: CDR1 SGHAT and CDR2 FQDESV (reference sequence). The CDR3 is made up of 14 amino acids. Trimming pared 8 bases from V and 0 bases from J, leaving 8 bases between. CDR3 nucleotides: TGTGCCAGCGGAAGGGCCTCCTATAATTCACCCCTCCACTTT. This codes for CASGRASYNSPLHF.

There are a few counts of this clone. The rearrangement uses TRBV6-5 and TRBJ1-1; unclear D gene. V lost 5 bases and J 5 bases, leaving 12 bases between the germline ends. The CDR3 contains 13 residues. Germline V CDR1 and CDR2: MNHEY, SVGAGI. CDR3 in amino acids: CASSLGRLTEAFF. The DNA of the CDR3 is TGTGCCAGCAGTCTGGGCAGACTGACTGAAGCTTTCTTT.

This clone occurred once. This chain uses TRBV28 with TRBJ2-7, with TRBD1 matching over 7 bases. The germline V gene has CDR1 MDHEN and CDR2 SYDVKM. The CDR3 length is 14 residues. The V gene end was trimmed by 6 bases and the J gene end by 5 bases; junction bases not matched to a gene: 10. The CDR3 is CASSYTGARNEQYF. CDR3 coding DNA: TGTGCCAGCAGCTATACAGGGGCCCGCAACGAGCAGTACTTC.

The chain combines TRBV7-2 with TRBJ2-1; no definite D call. Germline CDR1 reads SGHTA; CDR2 reads FQGNSA. V shed 0 bases and J shed 10 bases, with 19 bases lying between them. CDR3 length: 16 amino acids. The CDR3 here is CASSLAVLAVVGEQFF. The CDR3, as DNA: TGTGCCAGCAGCTTAGCGGTACTCGCGGTGGTCGGGGAGCAGTTCTTC.

This chain uses TRBV6-5 with TRBJ1-5; D is ambiguous. The V gene lost 2 bases and the J gene lost 0 bases, with 5 bases spanning the gap. The V gene's germline CDR1 is MNHEY and CDR2 SVGAGI. The CDR3 has 14 residues. The CDR3 protein is CASSYEYSNQPQHF. CDR3 nucleotide sequence: TGTGCCAGCAGTTACGAGTATAGCAATCAGCCCCAGCATTTT.